Each of the 31 T cell receptor beta chains below was sequenced from the same sample in a study of blood T cell repertoires in COVID-19. Profiled with immunoSEQ multiplex PCR; TCRdb holds only in-frame clones, not every one. Of over 150,000 clones listed, roughly four fifths are singletons. The sample was peripheral blood. These receptor sequences come from a woman aged 80 or over with COVID-19, enrolled during active disease.

CDR3 protein: CASSEGQLPTDTQYF. The CDR3 DNA is TGTGCCAGCAGCGAGGGACAGTTACCCACAGATACGCAGTATTTT. The genes are TRBV11-3 and TRBJ2-3; 7 bases line up with TRBD1. Trimming removed 5 bases from V and 2 bases from J; junction bases left unmatched: 7. This CDR3 comprises 15 residues. CDR1 and CDR2 (germline): SGHNT, YENEEA.

The gene calls are TRBV20-1 and TRBJ1-1; D not resolved. Per the germline V gene, CDR1 is DFQATT and CDR2 is SNEGSKA (reference sequence). The CDR3 sequence is 11 residues long. Deletions cut 3 bases from V and 1 base from J, with 3 bases between. The chain's CDR3 is CSASQNTEAFF. CDR3 DNA: TGCAGTGCTAGCCAGAACACTGAAGCTTTCTTT.

The chain links TRBV7-9 to TRBJ2-7; D remains ambiguous. The CDR3 has 12 amino acids. CDR1 and CDR2 (germline): SEHNR, FQNEAQ (reference sequence). Deletions cut 1 base from V and 7 bases from J, with 8 bases between. DNA of the CDR3: TGTGCCAGCAGCTTAGGGCAGAGGGAGCAGTACTTC. It encodes CASSLGQREQYF.

This chain connects TRBV7-3 to TRBJ1-2; possibly TRBD1 for D (6 bases). Trimming shortened V by 4 bases and J by 3 bases, and 15 bases separated the two germline ends. From germline, CDR1 is SGHTA and CDR2 FQGTGA. The CDR3 covers 15 residues. In nucleotides, the CDR3 is TGTGCCAGCAGCTCGACAGGCCCAAGGGACTATGGCTACACCTTC. It yields the protein CASSSTGPRDYGYTF.

The V call is TRBV19, the J call TRBJ1-3; tentative D call: TRBD1 (5 bases). Trimming shortened V by 10 bases and J by 8 bases, and 15 bases separated the two germline ends. The CDR3 runs to 12 residues. CDR1 is LNHDA and CDR2 is SQIVND in the germline V gene (reference sequence). Here the CDR3 DNA reads TGTGCCACCCGTGGAGGGGAATACACCATATATTTT. The encoded protein is CATRGGEYTIYF.

This clone was seen a single time. This chain links TRBV5-4 with TRBJ1-2; the D gene is possibly TRBD1 (5 bases). The CDR3 contains 15 residues. Trimming stripped 5 bases from V and 3 bases from J, with 17 bases between. Germline V gives CDR1 SGHNT, CDR2 YYREEE (reference sequence). The CDR3 DNA follows: TGTGCCAGCAGGAGGGACGGACTAGGGTACTATGGCTACACCTTC. It specifies CASRRDGLGYYGYTF. The whole variable domain, remainder taken from reference TRBV5-4 and TRBJ1-2, is ETGVTQSPTHLIKTRGQQVTLRCSSQSGHNTVSWYQQALGQGPQFIFQYYREEENGRGNFPPRFSGLQFPNYSSELNVNALELDDSALYLCASRRDGLGYYGYTFGSGTRLTVV.

The genes are TRBV4-1 and TRBJ2-5; 11 nucleotides align to TRBD2. The CDR3 has 18 residues. Losses at the gene ends were 1 base for V and 5 bases for J; bases not matched to a gene: 12. CDR1 is MGHRA and CDR2 is YSYEKL in the germline V gene. CDR3 loop: CASSQGGSSGRAEETQYF. The CDR3 DNA is TGCGCCAGCAGCCAAGGGGGGAGTAGCGGGAGGGCCGAGGAGACCCAGTACTTC.

V usage is TRBV6-2 or TRBV6-3 and J usage is TRBJ1-2, with 10 positions matching TRBD1. V shed 4 bases and J 3 bases; nucleotides not matched to a gene: 5. The CDR3 is 15 amino acids. Germline V gives CDR1 MNHEY, CDR2 SVGEGT. CDR3 sequence: CASSSPGQGHYGYTF. CDR3 coding DNA: TGTGCCAGCAGTTCCCCGGGACAGGGGCACTATGGCTACACCTTC.

A few counts support this clone. The rearrangement links TRBV5-1 to TRBJ2-7; 10 bases agree with TRBD2. The CDR3 loop spans 16 amino acids. Germline V gene sequence: CDR1 SGHRS, CDR2 YFSETQ. V was clipped by 3 bases and J by 2 bases; unmatched bases: 8. CDR3 nucleotides: TGCGCCAGCAGCTCGGGCTTAGGACTAGCGGCCTACGAGCAGTACTTC. Translation gives CASSSGLGLAAYEQYF.

The V call is TRBV5-1, the J call TRBJ1-6; D not certain. Trimming pared 4 bases from V and 7 bases from J, leaving 9 bases between. The germline V gene encodes CDR1 SGHRS and CDR2 YFSETQ. This CDR3 region has 13 residues. Here the CDR3 reads CASSTRLNSPLHF. The DNA of the CDR3 is TGCGCCAGCAGCACCCGGTTAAATTCACCCCTCCACTTT.

V and J are TRBV11-3 and TRBJ2-7; TRBD1 matches at 7 bases. V shed 3 bases and J 2 bases; nucleotides not matched to a gene: 4. The CDR3 runs to 14 residues. Germline V lookup: CDR1 SGHNT, CDR2 YENEEA. The CDR3 coding sequence is TGTGCCAGCAGCTTCCGGGACAGAGCCTACGAGCAGTACTTC. Translating it yields CASSFRDRAYEQYF.

This chain joins TRBV7-2 and TRBJ1-2; D possibly corresponds to TRBD1 (6 bases). Germline lookup yields CDR1 SGHTA and CDR2 FQGNSA. Trimming took 3 bases from V and 7 from J, leaving 12 bases between them. The CDR3 runs 13 residues. The CDR3 DNA is TGTGCCAGCAGCTTGAGGCAGGGGAGTGGCTACACCTTC. It encodes CASSLRQGSGYTF. The variable domain in full, completed from reference TRBV7-2 and TRBJ1-2, reads GAGVSQSPSNKVTEKGKDVELRCDPISGHTALYWYRQSLGQGLEFLIYFQGNSAPDKSGLPSDRFSAERTGGSVSTLTIQRTQQEDSAVYLCASSLRQGSGYTFGSGTRLTVV.

A single count supports this clone. The genes are TRBV4-3 and TRBJ1-6; no firm D call. Trimming left V 2 bases short and J 8 bases short, with 13 bases between. Germline CDR1 and CDR2: LGHNA and YSLEER. The CDR3 runs 15 residues. The CDR3 region has the DNA TGCGCCAGCAGCCAACACCGAGGGATCGATTCACCCCTCCACTTT. Protein product: CASSQHRGIDSPLHF.

V and J are TRBV5-1 and TRBJ2-7; 12 bases line up with TRBD2. J lost 4 bases, V lost 3 bases, and 2 bases had no gene match. CDR3 length equals 14 residues. Germline V gives CDR1 SGHRS, CDR2 YFSETQ. The CDR3, as DNA: TGCGCCAGCAGCTGGCTAGCGGGGGGGTACGAGCAGTACTTC. It translates to CASSWLAGGYEQYF.

The chain has TRBV7-8 and TRBJ1-2; D may be TRBD1 (6 bases). Germline CDR1 reads SGHVS; CDR2 reads FQNEAQ. The V end lost 5 bases, the J end lost 4 bases, and 11 bases lay between the germline ends. The length of the CDR3 is 13 residues. CDR3 residues: CASSPTGGYGYTF. The CDR3, as DNA: TGTGCCAGCAGCCCGACAGGTGGCTATGGCTACACCTTC.

The J gene is TRBJ1-5, the V gene TRBV6-2 or TRBV6-3; tentatively, D is TRBD1 (6 bases). The CDR3 contains 14 residues. Trimming pared 2 bases from V and 2 bases from J, leaving 7 bases between. Germline CDR1 MNHEY, CDR2 SVGEGT. CDR3 DNA: TGTGCCAGCAGTTACGGGGGCGGCAATCAGCCCCAGCATTTT. Its translation: CASSYGGGNQPQHF.

The chain couples TRBV29-1 to TRBJ1-1; D is perhaps TRBD1 (5 bases). Deletions cut 4 bases from V and 5 bases from J, with 14 bases between. Germline CDR1 reads SQVTM; CDR2 reads ANQGSEA. The CDR3 is 13 amino acids. The CDR3 reads CSVGGGSRTEAFF. In DNA, the CDR3 is TGCAGCGTTGGGGGGGGTAGTCGTACTGAAGCTTTCTTT.

This chain links TRBV28 with TRBJ2-1; 10 bases align to TRBD1. The CDR3 is made up of 15 amino acids. V gave up 3 bases and J gave up 6 bases; unmatched junction bases: 5. CDR1 and CDR2 (germline): MDHEN, SYDVKM. DNA for the CDR3: TGTGCCAGCAGTTTTCACCGGGACAGGGGCAATGAGCAGTTCTTC. Amino acids: CASSFHRDRGNEQFF. Supplemented by reference TRBV28 and TRBJ2-1, the full variable domain reads DVKVTQSSRYLVKRTGEKVFLECVQDMDHENMFWYRQDPGLGLRLIYFSYDVKMKEKGDIPEGYSVSREKKERFSLILESASTNQTSMYLCASSFHRDRGNEQFFGPGTRLTVL.

This sequence joins TRBV2 and TRBJ1-2, with 7 positions matching TRBD1. J gave up 5 bases and V 4 bases, and 7 bases lay outside the gene matches. This CDR3 comprises 14 residues. Germline V gene data show CDR1 as SNHLY and CDR2 as FYNNEI. CDR3: CASSARQGGYGYTF. The CDR3 coding sequence is TGTGCCAGCAGTGCCCGACAGGGAGGTTATGGCTACACCTTC.

The chain carries TRBV7-8 and TRBJ1-5; the D is unclear. The CDR3 length is 15 residues. Trimming stripped 2 bases from V and 8 bases from J, with 16 bases between. CDR1 SGHVS and CDR2 FQNEAQ come from the germline V gene. CDR3 in amino acids: CASSLRQALQEPQHF. The CDR3 DNA follows: TGTGCCAGCAGCTTACGTCAGGCACTCCAGGAGCCCCAGCATTTT.

On this clone: This CDR3 is also generated by other DNA sequences in the sample. This chain connects TRBV18 to TRBJ2-3; tentative D call: TRBD1 (5 bases). The CDR3 covers 12 residues. Germline V gene lookup returns CDR1 KGHSH and CDR2 LQKENI. Trimming shortened V by 1 base and J by 6 bases, and 5 bases separated the two germline ends. The CDR3 here is CASSPQGDTQYF. The CDR3 bases are TGTGCCAGCTCACCACAGGGGGATACGCAGTATTTT.

The genes are TRBV6-6 and TRBJ1-6; D remains ambiguous. Germline V gene sequence: CDR1 MNHNY, CDR2 SVGAGI (reference sequence). Trimming removed 8 bases from V and 0 bases from J, with 8 bases in between. The CDR3 length is 14 residues. The CDR3 loop is CASAEGSYNSPLHF. The DNA for the CDR3 is TGTGCCAGCGCGGAGGGCTCCTATAATTCACCCCTCCACTTT.

This sequence joins TRBV15 and TRBJ1-1, with D perhaps TRBD1 (5 bases). V was trimmed by 0 bases and J by 1 base, leaving 12 bases between them. Germline V gene lookup returns CDR1 LNHNV and CDR2 YYDKDF (reference sequence). This CDR3 has 16 amino acids. The CDR3: CATSRDGRQSNTEAFF. CDR3 DNA: TGTGCCACCAGCAGAGATGGACGACAGTCGAACACTGAAGCTTTCTTT.

The table lists this clone with a few counts. The chain combines TRBV6-5 with TRBJ2-2; TRBD2 agrees at 8 bases. Germline V lookup: CDR1 MNHEY, CDR2 SVGAGI. V was pared by 5 bases and J by 7 bases, with 9 bases of the junction left unmatched. The CDR3 runs 15 residues. The DNA of the CDR3 is TGTGCCAGCAGTCCCCGTAGCGGGATTGTCGGGGAGCTGTTTTTT. It yields the protein CASSPRSGIVGELFF.

The V gene is TRBV10-3, the J gene TRBJ1-6, with TRBD1 identical over 8 bases. The CDR3 sequence is 15 residues long. The germline V gene encodes CDR1 ENHRY and CDR2 SYGVKD. Trimming removed 6 bases from V and 7 bases from J; junction bases left unmatched: 8. The CDR3 DNA reads as TGTGCCATCAGCCCTATGGACAGGGAAAATTCACCCCTCCACTTT. As protein: CAISPMDRENSPLHF.

In DNA, the CDR3 is TGTGCCAGCAGTGAGTTGACAGGGAACGTCTACGAGCAGTACTTC. Amino acid sequence: CASSELTGNVYEQYF. The rearrangement uses TRBV6-1 and TRBJ2-7, with 7 bases lining up with TRBD1. Per germline, CDR1 MNHNS and CDR2 SASEGT. V gave up 3 bases and J gave up 3 bases; unmatched junction bases: 8. This CDR3 spans 15 amino acids.

J is TRBJ2-3 and V is TRBV5-1, with 11 bases that match TRBD2. The CDR3 consists of 17 residues. The germline CDR1 and CDR2 sequences are SGHRS and YFSETQ. In DNA form, the CDR3 reads TGCGAAACTCTTTGTCACCGACTAGCGGGAATTTTAGATACGCAGTATTTT. It codes for CETLCHRLAGILDTQYF.

The gene calls are TRBV5-8 and TRBJ2-7, with a weak D call TRBD2 (5 bases). Germline CDR1 is SGHTS and CDR2 is YDEGEE. The ends were cut back, 3 bases at V and 0 bases at J, with 13 bases in the middle. This CDR3 region has 15 residues. The CDR3 DNA reads as TGTGCCAGCAGCTATGGACTGGTAAACTCCTACGAGCAGTACTTC. This gives the protein CASSYGLVNSYEQYF.

The chain combines TRBV27 with TRBJ2-1, with 9 bases identical to TRBD1. The germline V gene encodes CDR1 MNHEY and CDR2 SMNVEV (reference sequence). Germline trimming cut 6 bases from V and 8 bases from J; bases unmatched to any gene: 11. This CDR3 has 15 residues. The DNA of the CDR3 is TGTGCCAGCAGATTAGGACAGGGGCACTGGGATGAGCAGTTCTTC. Translated: CASRLGQGHWDEQFF.

The chain carries TRBV6-1 and TRBJ1-4; D call uncertain. CDR1 is MNHNS, CDR2 SASEGT, per germline. V was pared by 3 bases and J by 4 bases, with 9 bases between. The CDR3 is made up of 14 amino acids. Here the CDR3 reads CASSEWAGNEKLFF. CDR3 nucleotide sequence: TGTGCCAGCAGTGAGTGGGCGGGTAATGAAAAACTGTTTTTT.

This chain connects TRBV11-3 to TRBJ2-7; 7 bases align to TRBD1. Germline V lookup: CDR1 SGHNT, CDR2 YENEEA. The ends lost 4 bases at V and 3 bases at J; junction bases unmatched: 6. The CDR3 extends over 14 amino acids. CDR3 protein: CASSWRTGYYEQYF. The CDR3 DNA reads TGTGCCAGCAGCTGGAGGACAGGATACTACGAGCAGTACTTC.